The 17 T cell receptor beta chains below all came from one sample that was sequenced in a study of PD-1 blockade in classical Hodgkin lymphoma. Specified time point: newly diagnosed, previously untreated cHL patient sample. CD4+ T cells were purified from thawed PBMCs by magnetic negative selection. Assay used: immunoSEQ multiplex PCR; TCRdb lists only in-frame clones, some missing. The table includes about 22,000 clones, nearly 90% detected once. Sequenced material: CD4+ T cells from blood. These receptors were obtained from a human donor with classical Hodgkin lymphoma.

In DNA form, the CDR3 reads TGTGCCAGTAGTATCAGTGGGGGGTTGCTGAACACTGAAGCTTTCTTT. This sequence encodes CASSISGGLLNTEAFF. This chain uses TRBV19 with TRBJ1-1, with D maybe TRBD1 (5 bases). V lost 3 bases and J lost 0, with 14 bases in between. CDR3 length: 16 amino acids. Germline V gives CDR1 LNHDA, CDR2 SQIVND (reference sequence).

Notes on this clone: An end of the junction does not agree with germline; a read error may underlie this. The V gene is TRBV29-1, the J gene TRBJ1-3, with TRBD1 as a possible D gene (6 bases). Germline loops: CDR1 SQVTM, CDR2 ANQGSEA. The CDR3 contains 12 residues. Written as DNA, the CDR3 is TGCAGCGCTGAAGGGGGTGGAAACACCATATATTTT. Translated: CSAEGGGNTIYF.

CDR3 sequence reads: CASSLAGAGQETQYF. DNA for the CDR3: TGCGCCAGCAGCTTGGCCGGAGCGGGACAAGAGACCCAGTACTTC. V and J are TRBV5-1 and TRBJ2-5, with TRBD2 identical over 7 bases. With V trimmed by 0 bases and J by 2 bases, 4 bases remained unmatched. The CDR3 length is 15 residues. The germline gives CDR1 SGHRS, CDR2 YFSETQ.

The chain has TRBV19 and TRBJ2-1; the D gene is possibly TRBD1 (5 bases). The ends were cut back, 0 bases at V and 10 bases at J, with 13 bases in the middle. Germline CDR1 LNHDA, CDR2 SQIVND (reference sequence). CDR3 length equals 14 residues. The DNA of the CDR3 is TGTGCCAGTAGTATAGATGGTGGGGCAGTAGAGCAGTTCTTC. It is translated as CASSIDGGAVEQFF. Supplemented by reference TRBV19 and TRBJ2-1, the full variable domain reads DGGITQSPKYLFRKEGQNVTLSCEQNLNHDAMYWYRQDPGQGLRLIYYSQIVNDFQKGDIAEGYSVSREKKESFPLTVTSAQKNPTAFYLCASSIDGGAVEQFFGPGTRLTVL.

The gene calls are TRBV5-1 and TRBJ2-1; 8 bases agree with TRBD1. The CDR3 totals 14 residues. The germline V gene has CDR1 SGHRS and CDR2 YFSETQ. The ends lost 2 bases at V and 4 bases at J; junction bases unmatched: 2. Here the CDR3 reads CASSFGQGYNEQFF. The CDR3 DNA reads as TGCGCCAGCAGCTTCGGACAGGGATACAATGAGCAGTTCTTC. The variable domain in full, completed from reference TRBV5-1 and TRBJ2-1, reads KAGVTQTPRYLIKTRGQQVTLSCSPISGHRSVSWYQQTPGQGLQFLFEYFSETQRNKGNFPGRFSGRQFSNSRSEMNVSTLELGDSALYLCASSFGQGYNEQFFGPGTRLTVL.

The DNA of the CDR3 is TGCGCCAGCAGCCAAGATGGGTACAGGGTCCGAGATGGCTACACCTTC. Its translation: CASSQDGYRVRDGYTF. V is TRBV4-3 and J is TRBJ1-2; D might be TRBD1 (6 bases). The CDR3 is made up of 16 amino acids. The V gene lost 0 bases and the J gene lost 6 bases, with 17 bases spanning the gap. Germline-derived CDR1 and CDR2 are LGHNA and YSLEER.

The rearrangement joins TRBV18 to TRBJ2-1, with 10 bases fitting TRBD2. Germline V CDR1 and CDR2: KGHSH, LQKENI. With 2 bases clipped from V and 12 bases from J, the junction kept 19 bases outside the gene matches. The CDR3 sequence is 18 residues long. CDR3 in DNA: TGTGCCAGCTCACCAACTAGCGGGAAGGCGGTGGACAATGAAGGGCAGTTCTTC. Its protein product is CASSPTSGKAVDNEGQFF. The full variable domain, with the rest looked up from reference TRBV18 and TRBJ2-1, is NAGVMQNPRHLVRRRGQEARLRCSPMKGHSHVYWYRQLPEEGLKFMVYLQKENIIDESGMPKERFSAEFPKEGPSILRIQQVVRGDSAAYFCASSPTSGKAVDNEGQFFGPGTRLTVL.

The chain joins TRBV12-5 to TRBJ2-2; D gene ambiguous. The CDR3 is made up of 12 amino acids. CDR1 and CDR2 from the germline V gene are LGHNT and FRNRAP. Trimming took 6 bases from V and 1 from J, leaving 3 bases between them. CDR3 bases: TGTGCTAGTGGGTTGAACACCGGGGAGCTGTTTTTT. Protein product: CASGLNTGELFF.

The CDR3 here is CASGRPPELFF. Here the CDR3 DNA reads TGTGCCAGCGGTAGACCCCCGGAGCTGTTTTTT. The genes are TRBV6-5 and TRBJ2-2; D is ambiguous. Trimming shortened V by 8 bases and J by 10 bases, and 11 bases separated the two germline ends. The germline CDR1 and CDR2 sequences are MNHEY and SVGAGI. This CDR3 spans 11 amino acids.

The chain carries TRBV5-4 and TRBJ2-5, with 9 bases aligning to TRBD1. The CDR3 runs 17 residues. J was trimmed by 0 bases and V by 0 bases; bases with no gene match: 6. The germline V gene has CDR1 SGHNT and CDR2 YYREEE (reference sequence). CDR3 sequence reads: CASSLGTGVPHQETQYF. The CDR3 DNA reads TGTGCCAGCAGCTTGGGGACAGGGGTCCCCCACCAAGAGACCCAGTACTTC.

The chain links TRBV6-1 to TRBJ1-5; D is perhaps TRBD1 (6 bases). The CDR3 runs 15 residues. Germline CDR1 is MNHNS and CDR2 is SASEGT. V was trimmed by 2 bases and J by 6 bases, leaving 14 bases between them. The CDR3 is CASSEQSRGGQPQHF. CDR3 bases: TGTGCCAGCAGTGAACAGAGCAGGGGCGGTCAGCCCCAGCATTTT.

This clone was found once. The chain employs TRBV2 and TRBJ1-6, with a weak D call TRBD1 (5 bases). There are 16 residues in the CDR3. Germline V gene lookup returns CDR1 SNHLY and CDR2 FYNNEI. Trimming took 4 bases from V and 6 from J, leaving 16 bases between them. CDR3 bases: TGTGCCAGCAGTGCCCGGACCGGGGGAACTAATTCACCCCTCCACTTT. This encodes CASSARTGGTNSPLHF. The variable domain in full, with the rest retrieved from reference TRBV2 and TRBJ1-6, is EPEVTQTPSHQVTQMGQEVILRCVPISNHLYFYWYRQILGQKVEFLVSFYNNEISEKSEIFDDQFSVERPDGSNFTLKIRSTKLEDSAMYFCASSARTGGTNSPLHFGNGTRLTVT.

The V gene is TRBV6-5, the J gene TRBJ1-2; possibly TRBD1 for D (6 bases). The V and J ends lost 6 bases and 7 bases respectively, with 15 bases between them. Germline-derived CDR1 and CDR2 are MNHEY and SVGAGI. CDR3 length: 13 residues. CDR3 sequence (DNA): TGTGCCAGCAGGGCGGGGGGCGCTAGTGGCTACACCTTC. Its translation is CASRAGGASGYTF.

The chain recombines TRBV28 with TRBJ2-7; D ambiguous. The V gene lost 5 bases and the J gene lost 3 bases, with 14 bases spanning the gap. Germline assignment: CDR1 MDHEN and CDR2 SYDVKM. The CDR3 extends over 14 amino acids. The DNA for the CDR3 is TGTGCCAGCAGTCGCAGTAGGATGAGCTACGAGCAGTACTTC. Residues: CASSRSRMSYEQYF. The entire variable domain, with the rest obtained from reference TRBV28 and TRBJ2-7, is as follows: DVKVTQSSRYLVKRTGEKVFLECVQDMDHENMFWYRQDPGLGLRLIYFSYDVKMKEKGDIPEGYSVSREKKERFSLILESASTNQTSMYLCASSRSRMSYEQYFGPGTRLTVT.

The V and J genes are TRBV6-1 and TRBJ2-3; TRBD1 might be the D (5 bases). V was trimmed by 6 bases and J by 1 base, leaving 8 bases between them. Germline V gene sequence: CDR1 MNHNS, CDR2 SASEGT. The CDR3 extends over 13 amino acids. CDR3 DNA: TGTGCCAGCAGGAGACAGCGCACAGATACGCAGTATTTT. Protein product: CASRRQRTDTQYF.

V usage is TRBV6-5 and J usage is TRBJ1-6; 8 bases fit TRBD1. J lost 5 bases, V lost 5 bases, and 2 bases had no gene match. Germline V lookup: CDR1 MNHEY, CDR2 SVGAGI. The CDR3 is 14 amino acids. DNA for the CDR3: TGTGCCAGCAGTAGACAGGGGAATAATTCACCCCTCCACTTT. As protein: CASSRQGNNSPLHF.

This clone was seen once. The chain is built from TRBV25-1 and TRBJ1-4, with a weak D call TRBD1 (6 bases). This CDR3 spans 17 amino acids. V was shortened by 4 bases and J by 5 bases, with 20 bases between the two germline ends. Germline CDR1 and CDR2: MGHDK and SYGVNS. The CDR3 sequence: CASSGGWGARGNEKLFF. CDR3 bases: TGTGCCAGCAGTGGTGGTTGGGGGGCAAGGGGGAATGAAAAACTGTTTTTT.